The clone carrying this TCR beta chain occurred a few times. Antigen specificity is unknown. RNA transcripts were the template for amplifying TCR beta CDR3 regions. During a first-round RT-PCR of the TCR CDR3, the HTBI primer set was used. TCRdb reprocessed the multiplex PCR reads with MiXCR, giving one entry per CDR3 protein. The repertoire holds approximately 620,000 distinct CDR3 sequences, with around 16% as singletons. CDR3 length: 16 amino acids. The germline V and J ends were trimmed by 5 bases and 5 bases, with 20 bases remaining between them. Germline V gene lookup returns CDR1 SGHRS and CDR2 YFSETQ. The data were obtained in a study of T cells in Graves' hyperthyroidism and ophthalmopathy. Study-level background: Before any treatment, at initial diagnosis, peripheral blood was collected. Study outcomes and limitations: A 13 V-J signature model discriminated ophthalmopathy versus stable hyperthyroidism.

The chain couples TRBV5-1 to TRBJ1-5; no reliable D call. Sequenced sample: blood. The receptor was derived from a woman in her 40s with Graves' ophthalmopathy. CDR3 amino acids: CASRASPGPSDQPQHF. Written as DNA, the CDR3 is TGCGCCAGCAGAGCCTCACCAGGACCGAGCGATCAGCCCCAGCATTTT. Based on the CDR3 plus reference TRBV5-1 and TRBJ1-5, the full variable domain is KAGVTQTPRYLIKTRGQQVTLSCSPISGHRSVSWYQQTPGQGLQFLFEYFSETQRNKGNFPGRFSGRQFSNSRSEMNVSTLELGDSALYLCASRASPGPSDQPQHFGDGTRLSIL.